This T cell receptor (beta chain) was recorded in a study of shared clonotypes between healthy human individuals (dated by TCRdb to 2018 to 2020). As for the study more broadly: Two women and a few men aged 18 to 49 years were included in the cohort. For each donor, CD4 naive and CD4 memory were each run on three plates, CD8 naive on two plates, and CD8 memory on one plate. To estimate repertoire size and how much clonotypes are shared between individuals, the study performed deep sequencing of blood TCR repertoires from roughly five healthy adults. Libraries were prepared and TCR repertoires were sequenced by different laboratories using diverse techniques, in order to increase sequencing depth and limit assay-specific biases. Leukapheresis yielded between about 0.94 and 10 billion PBMCs per donor. Study-level results and caveats: Sampling was restricted to blood, and TCR repertoires in tissues likely differ from the TCR repertoires found in blood. Pairwise subsampling led to the expectation that sequencing depth would affect the degree of clonotype sharing among donors. Around 5.4% of naive CD4, 3.5% of naive CD8, about 2.5% of memory CD4, and about 0.4% of memory CD8 clonotypes were shared across several donors. Incomplete sequencing was indicated by rarefaction of sorted-subset datasets, despite the large sequencing depth. Higher generation probabilities were observed for clonotypes shared by all four sorted-subset donors than for non-shared clonotypes. The small number of donors limited the genetic and exposure-history diversity represented. Larger estimated clonotype richness was generally found for naive subsets than for memory subsets.

About this clone: Its antigen has not been determined. No base quality values were provided; no much bigger clone lies one nucleotide off. At the DNA level, this CDR3 is encoded by other sequences in the same sample as well.

Using the deep immunoSEQ assay, TCR CDR3 regions were amplified from genomic DNA by multiplex PCR. Extracted genomic DNA from each cell subset was distributed evenly across all wells of several immunoSEQ 96-well plates, and each plate was treated as a replicate. For sorted subsets, around 200 ng genomic DNA, equal to approximately 30,000 T cell genomes, was loaded into each replicate PCR. The purified libraries were quantified using a Qubit 3.0 fluorometer, sized with a Bioanalyzer 2100, and then quantified again using the KAPA Library Quantification kit. Every immunoSEQ 96-well plate was sequenced on a separate single-read 150-cycle Illumina NextSeq 550 flow cell. The authors processed their data as follows. Because only junctional sequences without quality scores were contained in the immunoSEQ output, filtering matching that applied to full-length reads could not be performed. To assign V/J genes and CDR3, sequences were annotated using PyIR, a Python wrapper for IgBLAST v1.9, with IMGT germline references. Reads were removed for weak V/J assignments (E-value above 1e-6), missing CDR3, stop codons, out-of-frame junctions, or ambiguous translated residues. A V3J clonotype was defined by an identical inferred V gene, J gene, and CDR3 amino acid sequence. Percentage overlap between repertoires was computed as shared unique clonotypes divided by the size of the smaller repertoire. Three approaches were used to assess repertoire richness: RTK rarefaction, the Chao1 estimator, and Recon v2.1 estimates of unobserved clonotypes. Generation probabilities were computed with OLGA for all TCRbeta clonotypes obtained by the gDNA method from a handful of donors. What TCRdb holds here is the immuneACCESS table cut down to in-frame rearrangements. Part of the clones is not present; checked against another copy, under half of the missing clones reflect an unresolved V gene, and the others are unexplained. That table furnishes V, J and clone size, whereas the DNA furnished D and trimming. This sample lists 2 million to 2.5 million clones; under 97% were detected once. Together, the top ten hold roughly 0.13% of the sample.

Between the V and J ends, shortened by 3 bases and 1 base respectively, the junction contains 9 bases. The CDR3 covers 13 residues, taking in both the cysteine and the phenylalanine. Just CDR3 DNA is preserved here, 39 bases in frame from base 1. The CDR1 and CDR2 encoded by the germline V gene (reference sequence) are GTSNPN and SVGIG. The donors were healthy, HIV-negative adults with no recently reported acute infections or vaccinations. Every donor was a Caucasian adult residing in Nashville, Tennessee, USA. CD4+ T cells were enriched by magnetic negative selection; naive cells were then positively selected on CD45RA, and the negative fraction formed the memory subset. After blood collection by leukapheresis, PBMCs were isolated using Ficoll-Histopaque density gradient centrifugation and then cryopreserved in the vapor phase of liquid nitrogen. Purity and quantity of every magnetically sorted T cell population were checked by analytical flow cytometry. Each sorted fraction had its genomic DNA isolated and then quantified by UV absorbance on a Nanodrop 2000c.

The source of this sequence is a young man in good health. Sequenced sample: naive CD4+ T cells sorted from blood. The label giving this sample's cell subset or site can be read as: CD45RA+ positively selected. This sequence uses TRBV30 and TRBJ2-5; possibly the D gene is TRBD2, per 6 matching bases. Read as DNA, the sequence is TGTGCCTGGAGCGGGGGTCTCCAAGAGACCCAGTACTTC. It codes for CAWSGGLQETQYF. The full variable domain, completed from the reference TRBV30 and TRBJ2-5 proteins outside the CDR3, reads SQTIHQWPATLVQPVGSPLSLECTVEGTSNPNLYWYRQAAGRGLQLLFYSVGIGQISSEVPQNLSASRPQDRQFILSSKKLLLSDSGFYLCAWSGGLQETQYFGPGTRLLVL.